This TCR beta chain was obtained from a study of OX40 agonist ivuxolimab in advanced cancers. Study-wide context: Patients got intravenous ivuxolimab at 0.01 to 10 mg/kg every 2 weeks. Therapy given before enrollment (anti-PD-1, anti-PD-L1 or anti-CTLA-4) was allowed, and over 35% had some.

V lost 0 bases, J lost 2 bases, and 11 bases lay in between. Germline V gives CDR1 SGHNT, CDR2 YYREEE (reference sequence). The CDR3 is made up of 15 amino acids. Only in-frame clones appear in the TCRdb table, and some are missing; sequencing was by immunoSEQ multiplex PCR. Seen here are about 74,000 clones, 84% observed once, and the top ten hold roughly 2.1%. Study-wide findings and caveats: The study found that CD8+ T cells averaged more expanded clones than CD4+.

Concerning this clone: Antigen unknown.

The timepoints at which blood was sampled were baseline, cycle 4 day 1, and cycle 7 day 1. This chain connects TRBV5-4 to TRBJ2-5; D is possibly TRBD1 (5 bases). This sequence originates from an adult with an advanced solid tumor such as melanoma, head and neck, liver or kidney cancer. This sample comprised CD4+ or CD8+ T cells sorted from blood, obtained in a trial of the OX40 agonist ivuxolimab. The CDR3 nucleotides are TGTGCCAGCAGCTTGGCCCAAGGGGTTCAAGAGACCCAGTACTTC. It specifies CASSLAQGVQETQYF.